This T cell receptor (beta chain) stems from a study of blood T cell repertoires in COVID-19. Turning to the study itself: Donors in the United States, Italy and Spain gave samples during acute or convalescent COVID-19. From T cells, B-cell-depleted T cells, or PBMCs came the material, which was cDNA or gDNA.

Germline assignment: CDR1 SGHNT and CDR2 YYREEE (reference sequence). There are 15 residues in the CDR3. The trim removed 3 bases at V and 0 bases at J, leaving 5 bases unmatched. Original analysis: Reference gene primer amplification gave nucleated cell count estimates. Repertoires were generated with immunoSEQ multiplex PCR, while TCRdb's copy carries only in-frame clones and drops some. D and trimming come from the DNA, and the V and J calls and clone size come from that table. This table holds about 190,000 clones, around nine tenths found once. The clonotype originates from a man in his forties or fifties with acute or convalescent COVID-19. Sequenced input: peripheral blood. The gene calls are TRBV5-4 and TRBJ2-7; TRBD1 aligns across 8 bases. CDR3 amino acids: CASSSRDRSSYEQYF. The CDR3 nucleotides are TGTGCCAGCAGCTCCCGGGACAGGAGCTCCTACGAGCAGTACTTC.